The 21 T cell receptor beta chains listed next were all sequenced from one sample in a study of CD8+ T cells in alopecia areata. Reverse transcribed after extraction, RNA yielded cDNA as the sequencing template. Here immunoSEQ multiplex PCR was the method, and the copy in TCRdb shows in-frame clones only, minus some. The data list about 270,000 clones, none observed once; 1.2% falls to the top ten. Cells from pooled cutaneous lymph nodes were sorted by CD4, CD8alpha, NKG2D, NKG2ACE and other markers. Sequencing was carried out using CD4+ T cells sorted from a lymph node. These receptors were obtained from a C3H/HeJ mouse with alopecia areata. The strain is characterized by the MHC haplotype H2-k.

On this clone: The genes and germline here are from mouse. The sequence runs out 4 residues before the end of the CDR3; the remainder is reconstructed from the germline J gene. Other DNA sequences from this sample encode an identical CDR3 as well. The chain combines TRBV13-2 with TRBJ2-2, with 10 bases lining up with TRBD1. Per the germline V gene, CDR1 is NNHNN and CDR2 is SYGAGS (reference sequence). The CDR3 contains 16 residues. V lost 1 base to trimming and J lost 2 bases; unmatched junction nucleotides: 2. The CDR3 here is CASGDPGQGNTGQLYF. The CDR3 DNA, read in part, is TGTGCCAGCGGTGATCCGGGACAGGGGAACACCGGG.

A remark on this clone: Gene names and germline refer to mouse. The sequenced fragment ends 4 residues before the CDR3 boundary, so the rest is inferred from the germline J gene. This sequence joins TRBV4 and TRBJ1-2; 9 bases line up with TRBD1. Looked up from germline, CDR1 is LGHDT and CDR2 is YNNKQL (reference sequence). CDR3 length equals 15 residues. V lost 5 bases to trimming and J lost 0 bases; unmatched junction nucleotides: 4. The CDR3 region is CASSRQGVANSDYTF. The CDR3 bases that were read are TGTGCCAGCAGCCGACAGGGGGTTGCAAACTCC.

Details on this clone: The genes and germline here are from mouse. The read ends 4 residues before the CDR3 terminus; that terminus is restored from the germline J gene. At the DNA level, this CDR3 is encoded by other sequences in the same sample as well. This chain links TRBV13-2 with TRBJ2-1, with D possibly being TRBD2 (5 bases). The germline V gene encodes CDR1 NNHNN and CDR2 SYGAGS (reference sequence). The CDR3 is 12 residues long. The CDR3 protein is CASGDAGAEQFF. The sequenced CDR3 bases are TGTGCCAGCGGTGATGCTGGGGCT.

This clone was detected a few times. The listed genes are named as in mouse. With the read ending 4 residues before the CDR3 end, the germline J gene is used to fill in that end. This chain links TRBV5 with TRBJ2-5; 7 nucleotides align to TRBD2. The CDR3 runs to 16 residues. Trimming removed 5 bases from V and 0 bases from J; junction bases left unmatched: 8. The germline V gene encodes CDR1 LGHNA and CDR2 YNLKQL (reference sequence). CDR3 DNA, as far as it was read: TGTGCCAGCAGCTCCCGACTGGGTGTTAACCAAGAC. This sequence encodes CASSSRLGVNQD. From start to end, the CDR3 is CASSSRLGVNQDTQYF.

This clone has more than one count but fewer than ten. Gene and germline names: mouse. The sequence runs out 4 residues before the end of the CDR3; the remainder is reconstructed from the germline J gene. Other DNA sequences in this specimen translate into the identical CDR3. The rearrangement joins TRBV13-2 to TRBJ1-2; the D gene is possibly TRBD1 (6 bases). This CDR3 spans 13 amino acids. V was clipped by 0 bases and J by 4 bases, with 7 bases between them. The germline CDR1 and CDR2 sequences are NNHNN and SYGAGS (reference sequence). The CDR3 reads CASGDAGVSDYTF. The CDR3 DNA, read in part, is TGTGCCAGCGGTGATGCAGGGGTCTCC.

To note about this clone: The genes and germline here are from mouse. The read stops 4 residues short of the end of the CDR3; the missing end is completed from the germline J gene. The J gene is TRBJ2-7, the V gene TRBV12-1, with 7 bases fitting TRBD2. Germline V gene lookup returns CDR1 SGHSN and CDR2 HYEKVE. The CDR3 is 13 amino acids. This chain's CDR3 is CASSLGLWYEQYF. Partial CDR3 DNA: TGTGCCAGCTCTCTGGGACTGTGGTAT.

This clone was seen a handful of times. Mouse gene names apply. The CDR3 end falls 4 residues outside the read, so it is completed with the germline J gene. The J gene is TRBJ2-5, the V gene TRBV1; 12 bases are shared with TRBD1. CDR3 size: 14 residues. Germline assignment: CDR1 NSQYPW and CDR2 LRSPGD (reference sequence). The CDR3 here is CTCTPGQGADTQYF. The covered CDR3 bases are TGCACCTGCACTCCGGGACAGGGGGCGGAC. Complete variable domain (other parts from reference TRBV1 and TRBJ2-5): VTLLEQNPRWRLVPRGQAVNLRCILKNSQYPWMSWYQQDLQKQLQWLFTLRSPGDKEVKSLPGADYLATRVTDTELRLQVANMSQGRTLYCTCTPGQGADTQYFGPGTRLLVL.

This clone has more than one count but fewer than ten. Gene names are the mouse ones. The observed sequence ends 4 residues before the CDR3 terminus, with the missing tail filled in from the germline J gene. The chain combines TRBV14 with TRBJ2-1, with 8 bases aligning to TRBD2. CDR3 size: 16 residues. The trim removed 2 bases at V and 0 bases at J, leaving 4 bases unmatched. Germline CDR1 reads SGHDT; CDR2 reads FRDEAV. The covered CDR3 bases are TGTGCCAGCAGTTTAACTGGGGGAGATAACTATGCT. It codes for CASSLTGGDNYA. The CDR3 as a whole reads CASSLTGGDNYAEQFF.

Details on this clone: The listed genes are named as in mouse. The read terminates 4 residues before the CDR3 end, so the remaining end is supplied by the germline J gene. The rearrangement links TRBV13-1 to TRBJ2-2; D perhaps matches TRBD1 (5 bases). CDR3 length: 14 amino acids. The V gene lost 0 bases and the J gene lost 4 bases, with 7 bases spanning the gap. From germline, CDR1 is NSHNY and CDR2 SYGAGN. The sequenced part of the CDR3 DNA is TGTGCCAGCAGTGATGCACAGGTCACCGGG. Translated: CASSDAQVTG. The whole CDR3 reads CASSDAQVTGQLYF.

This clone was counted between two and nine times. The gene names here belong to mouse. The sequence runs out 4 residues before the end of the CDR3; the remainder is reconstructed from the germline J gene. The chain carries TRBV13-1 and TRBJ1-2; 10 bases align to TRBD1. Germline V gene sequence: CDR1 NSHNY, CDR2 SYGAGN. The CDR3 has 18 amino acids. With V trimmed by 4 bases and J by 0 bases, 12 bases remained unmatched. The CDR3 here is CASSPRDRGGLANSDYTF. CDR3 DNA, as far as it was read: TGTGCCAGCAGTCCCCGGGACAGGGGAGGTCTCGCAAACTCC.

With respect to this clone: Mouse germline and gene names are used. The chain's CDR3 is CASSIGAGAYAEQFF. Incomplete CDR3 DNA: TGTGCCAGCAGTATAGGGGCTGGGGCCTATGCT. The genes are TRBV19 and TRBJ2-1; maybe TRBD2 (6 bases). The CDR3 is cut off 4 residues early in the read; its end comes from the germline J gene. V lost 0 bases and J 3 bases, leaving 10 bases between the germline ends. The CDR3 sequence is 15 residues long. Germline V gives CDR1 FNHDT, CDR2 SITEND (reference sequence).

A remark on this clone: Gene labels here are mouse ones. The read falls 3 residues short of the CDR3 end, and the missing part is taken from the germline J gene. This chain uses TRBV19 with TRBJ1-6; 11 nucleotides line up with TRBD1. TRBJ1-6 is flagged as an ORF with uncertain function. CDR1 and CDR2 (germline): FNHDT, SITEND (reference sequence). CDR3 length: 16 amino acids. V trimming: 4 bases; J trimming: 3 bases; junction bases outside the gene matches: 3. CDR3 DNA (partial): TGTGCCAGCAGTTCCGGGACAGGGGGCTATAATTCGCCC. Protein sequence: CASSSGTGGYNSP. The CDR3 in full is CASSSGTGGYNSPLYF.

In the case of this clone: Any gene name here is a mouse gene name. CDR3 region: CASGDDVGGINQDTQYF. The CDR3 bases that were read are TGTGCCAGCGGTGATGATGTGGGGGGGATTAACCAAGAC. The chain carries TRBV13-2 and TRBJ2-5, with TRBD2 identical over 8 bases. The DNA ends 4 residues before the CDR3 does, and the rest of the CDR3 is filled in from the germline J gene. The V and J ends lost 0 bases and 0 bases, in that order; junction bases with no gene match: 6. The CDR3 has 17 residues. Germline V CDR1 and CDR2: NNHNN, SYGAGS (reference sequence).

A word on this clone: The genes and germline here are from mouse. The read halts 4 residues ahead of the CDR3 end, with the missing end drawn from the germline J gene. Other DNA sequences in the same sample also yield this CDR3. The chain combines TRBV19 with TRBJ1-2; the match to TRBD1 covers 7 bases. V was clipped by 4 bases and J by 3 bases; unmatched bases: 3. CDR3 size: 13 residues. Germline loops: CDR1 FNHDT, CDR2 SITEND (reference sequence). This chain's CDR3 is CASSPTGDSDYTF. The CDR3 bases that were read are TGTGCCAGCAGTCCCACAGGGGACTCC.

With regard to this clone: Mouse names are used for the genes. Other DNA sequences in the same sample also yield this CDR3. The CDR3: CASSIKGDTGQLYF. The CDR3 DNA, read in part, is TGTGCCAGCAGTATAAAGGGGGACACCGGG. The rearrangement links TRBV19 to TRBJ2-2; D perhaps matches TRBD1 (6 bases). With the read ending 4 residues before the CDR3 end, the germline J gene is used to fill in that end. Per germline, CDR1 FNHDT and CDR2 SITEND (reference sequence). CDR3 length: 14 residues. V lost 1 base to trimming and J lost 3 bases, with 7 bases between them. The complete variable domain, with remaining parts taken from reference TRBV19 and TRBJ2-2, reads GGIITQTPKFLIGQEGQKLTLKCQQNFNHDTMYWYRQDSGKGLRLIYYSITENDLQKGDLSEGYDASREKKSSFSLTVTSAQKNEMAVFLCASSIKGDTGQLYFGEGSKLTVL.

This clone has a handful of counts. Gene names are the mouse ones. The read ends 4 residues early relative to the CDR3; the germline J gene fills the gap. The sample has other DNA sequences that encode this CDR3 too. The V gene is TRBV5, the J gene TRBJ2-3; 7 nucleotides agree with TRBD2. Trimming took 4 bases from V and 0 from J; bases not matched to a gene: 4. The CDR3 extends over 15 amino acids. Looked up from germline, CDR1 is LGHNA and CDR2 is YNLKQL (reference sequence). CDR3 region: CASSPRLGSAETLYF. The CDR3 DNA, read in part, is TGTGCCAGCAGCCCACGACTGGGTAGTGCAGAA.

This clone was observed a handful of times. Here the gene names and germline are mouse. The read terminates 4 residues before the CDR3 end, so the remaining end is supplied by the germline J gene. The chain has TRBV13-3 and TRBJ2-7; the D gene is possibly TRBD1 (5 bases). Germline V gives CDR1 NNHDY, CDR2 SYVADS. The CDR3 runs to 15 residues. The V and J ends lost 1 base and 0 bases respectively, with 11 bases between them. CDR3 bases read: TGTGCCAGCAGTGATCCCCGGACAATCTCCTAT. As protein: CASSDPRTISY. The whole CDR3 is CASSDPRTISYEQYF.

This clone was detected only a few times. Gene names follow the mouse nomenclature. The CDR3 goes on 4 residues after the read ends, and that part is filled in from the germline J gene. At the DNA level, this CDR3 is encoded by other sequences in the same sample as well. This sequence joins TRBV5 and TRBJ2-5; 8 bases align to TRBD2. This CDR3 is built from 15 residues. Germline assignment: CDR1 LGHNA and CDR2 YNLKQL (reference sequence). J lost 2 bases, V lost 0 bases, and 1 base had no gene match. CDR3 DNA (partial): TGTGCCAGCAGCCAAGAAACTGGGGGCCAAGAC. This gives the protein CASSQETGGQD. The CDR3 as a whole reads CASSQETGGQDTQYF.

A note on this clone: Germline and genes: mouse. The read ends 4 residues before the CDR3 terminus; that terminus is restored from the germline J gene. The chain employs TRBV19 and TRBJ2-7; 7 bases align to TRBD2. CDR3 length: 14 amino acids. The V gene's germline CDR1 is FNHDT and CDR2 SITEND (reference sequence). CDR3 loop: CASSIVWGLYEQYF. CDR3 DNA, as far as it was read: TGTGCCAGCAGTATAGTCTGGGGGTTATAT.

This clone was observed a few times. Mouse names are used for the genes. The CDR3 end is not reached by the read, which stops 4 residues before it; the germline J gene fills it in. The chain joins TRBV17 to TRBJ2-3; 11 nucleotides agree with TRBD2. Per the germline V gene, CDR1 is MNHDT and CDR2 is YYDKIL. The CDR3 has 16 residues. V dropped 4 bases and J dropped 2; count of bases not matched to a gene: 5. Incomplete CDR3 DNA: TGTGCTAGCAGTAAGACGGGACTGGGGGCTGCAGAA. Its protein product is CASSKTGLGAAE. The entire CDR3 protein reads CASSKTGLGAAETLYF.

On this clone itself: Gene names follow the mouse nomenclature. From the germline J gene comes the end of the CDR3, since the read stops 4 residues before it. The sample contains more than one DNA sequence encoding this CDR3. The chain combines TRBV13-3 with TRBJ2-3; tentative D call: TRBD1 (5 bases). The germline V gene encodes CDR1 NNHDY and CDR2 SYVADS. Trimming pared 0 bases from V and 0 bases from J, leaving 8 bases between. The CDR3 totals 15 residues. CDR3 region: CASSDEGSSAETLYF. The sequenced part of the CDR3 DNA is TGTGCCAGCAGTGATGAGGGGTCTAGTGCAGAA.